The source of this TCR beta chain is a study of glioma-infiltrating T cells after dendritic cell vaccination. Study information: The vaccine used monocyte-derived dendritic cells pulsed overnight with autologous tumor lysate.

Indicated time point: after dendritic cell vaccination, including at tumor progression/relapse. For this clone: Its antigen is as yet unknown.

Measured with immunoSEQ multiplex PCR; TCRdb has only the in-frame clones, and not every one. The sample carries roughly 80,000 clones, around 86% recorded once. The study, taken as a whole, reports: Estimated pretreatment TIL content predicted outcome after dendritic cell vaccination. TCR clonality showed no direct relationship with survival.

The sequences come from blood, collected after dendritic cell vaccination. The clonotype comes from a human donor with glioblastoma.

CDR3 in DNA: TGTGCCAGCAGCTTAGCCGGGGGGTCCGTTTGGTACTTC. Protein sequence: CASSLAGGSVWYF. The V and J genes are TRBV7-9 and TRBJ2-4; 7 bases match TRBD2. V shed 0 bases, J shed 15 bases, and the junction held 8 bases outside the gene matches. The CDR3 runs 13 residues. The germline V gene has CDR1 SEHNR and CDR2 FQNEAQ (reference sequence).